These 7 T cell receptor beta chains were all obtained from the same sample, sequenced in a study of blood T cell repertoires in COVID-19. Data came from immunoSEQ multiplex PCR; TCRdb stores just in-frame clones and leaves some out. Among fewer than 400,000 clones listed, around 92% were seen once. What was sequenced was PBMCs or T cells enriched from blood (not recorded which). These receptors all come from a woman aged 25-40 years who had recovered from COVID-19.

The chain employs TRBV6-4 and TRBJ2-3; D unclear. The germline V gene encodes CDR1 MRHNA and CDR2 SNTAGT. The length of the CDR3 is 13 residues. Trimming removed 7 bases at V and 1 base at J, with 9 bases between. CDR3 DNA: TGTGCCAGCAACTCCGGAGGCACAGATACGCAGTATTTT. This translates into CASNSGGTDTQYF.

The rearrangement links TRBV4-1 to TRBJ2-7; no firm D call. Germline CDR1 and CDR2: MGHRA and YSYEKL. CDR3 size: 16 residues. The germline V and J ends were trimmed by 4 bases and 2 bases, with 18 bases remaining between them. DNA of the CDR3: TGCGCCAGCAGCCCTCTCAGTTTGGAGCAGCCCTACGAGCAGTACTTC. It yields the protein CASSPLSLEQPYEQYF.

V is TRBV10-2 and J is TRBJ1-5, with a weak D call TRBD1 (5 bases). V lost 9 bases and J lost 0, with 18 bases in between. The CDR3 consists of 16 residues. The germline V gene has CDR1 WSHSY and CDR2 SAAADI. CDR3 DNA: TGCGCCAGTACTGACAGCGGGGCCTATAGCAATCAGCCCCAGCATTTT. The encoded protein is CASTDSGAYSNQPQHF.

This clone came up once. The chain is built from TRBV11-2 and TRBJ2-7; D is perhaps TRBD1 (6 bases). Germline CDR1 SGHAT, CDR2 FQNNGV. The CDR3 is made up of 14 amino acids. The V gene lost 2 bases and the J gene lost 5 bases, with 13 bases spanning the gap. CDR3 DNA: TGTGCCAGCAGCTTACCGCAGGGGTCCAACGAGCAGTACTTC. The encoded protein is CASSLPQGSNEQYF.

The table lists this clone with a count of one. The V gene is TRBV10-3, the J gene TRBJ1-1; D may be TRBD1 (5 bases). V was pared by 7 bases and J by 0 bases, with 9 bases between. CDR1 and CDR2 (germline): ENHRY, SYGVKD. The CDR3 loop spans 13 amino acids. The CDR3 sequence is CAIKDRLNTEAFF. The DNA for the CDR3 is TGTGCCATCAAAGACAGATTGAACACTGAAGCTTTCTTT.

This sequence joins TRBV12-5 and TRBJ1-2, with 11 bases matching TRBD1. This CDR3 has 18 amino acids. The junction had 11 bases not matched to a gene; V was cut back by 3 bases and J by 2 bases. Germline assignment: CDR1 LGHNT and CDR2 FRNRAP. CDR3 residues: CASGFPMGTGGYNYGYTF. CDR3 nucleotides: TGTGCTAGTGGTTTTCCTATGGGGACAGGGGGATACAACTATGGCTACACCTTC.

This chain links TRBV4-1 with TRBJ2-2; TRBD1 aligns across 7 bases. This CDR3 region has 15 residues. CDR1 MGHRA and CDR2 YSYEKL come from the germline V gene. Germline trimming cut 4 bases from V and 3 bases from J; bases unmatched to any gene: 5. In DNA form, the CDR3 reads TGCGCCAGCAGCCGTGGAACAGGGGACACCGGGGAGCTGTTTTTT. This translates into CASSRGTGDTGELFF.